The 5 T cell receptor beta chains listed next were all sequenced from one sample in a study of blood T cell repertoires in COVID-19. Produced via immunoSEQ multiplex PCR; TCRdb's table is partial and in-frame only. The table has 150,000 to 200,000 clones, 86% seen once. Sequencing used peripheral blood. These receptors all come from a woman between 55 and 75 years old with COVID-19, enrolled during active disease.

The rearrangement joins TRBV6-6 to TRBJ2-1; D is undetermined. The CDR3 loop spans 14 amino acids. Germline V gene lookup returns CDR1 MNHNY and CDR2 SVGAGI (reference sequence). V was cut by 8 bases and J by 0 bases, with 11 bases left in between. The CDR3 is CASRMYISYNEQFF. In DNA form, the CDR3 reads TGTGCCAGCCGTATGTATATCTCCTACAATGAGCAGTTCTTC.

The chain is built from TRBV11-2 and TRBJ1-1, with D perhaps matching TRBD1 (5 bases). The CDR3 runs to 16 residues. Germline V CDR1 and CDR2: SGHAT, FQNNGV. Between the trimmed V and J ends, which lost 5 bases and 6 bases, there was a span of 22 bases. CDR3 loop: CASSAWVGAVGAEAFF. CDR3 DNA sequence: TGTGCCAGCAGCGCGTGGGTAGGGGCAGTTGGGGCTGAAGCTTTCTTT.

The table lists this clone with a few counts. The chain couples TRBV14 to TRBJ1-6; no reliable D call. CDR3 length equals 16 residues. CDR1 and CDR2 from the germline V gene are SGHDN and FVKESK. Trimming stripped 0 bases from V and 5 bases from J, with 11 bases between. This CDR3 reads CASSQDVYRDNSPLHF. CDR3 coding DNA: TGTGCCAGCAGCCAAGATGTCTACAGAGATAATTCACCCCTCCACTTT.

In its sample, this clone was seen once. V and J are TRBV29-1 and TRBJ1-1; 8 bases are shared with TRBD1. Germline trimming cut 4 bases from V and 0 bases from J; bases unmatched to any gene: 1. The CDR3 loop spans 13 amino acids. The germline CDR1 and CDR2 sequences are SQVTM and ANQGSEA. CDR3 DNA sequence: TGCAGCGTTGTGGACAGGGTGAACACTGAAGCTTTCTTT. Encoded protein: CSVVDRVNTEAFF.

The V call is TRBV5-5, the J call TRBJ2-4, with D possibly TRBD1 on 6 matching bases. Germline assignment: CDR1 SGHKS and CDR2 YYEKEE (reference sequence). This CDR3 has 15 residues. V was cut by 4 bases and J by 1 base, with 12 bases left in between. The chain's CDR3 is CASSDGRGAKNIQYF. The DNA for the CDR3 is TGTGCCAGCAGCGATGGTAGGGGGGCCAAAAACATTCAGTACTTC.